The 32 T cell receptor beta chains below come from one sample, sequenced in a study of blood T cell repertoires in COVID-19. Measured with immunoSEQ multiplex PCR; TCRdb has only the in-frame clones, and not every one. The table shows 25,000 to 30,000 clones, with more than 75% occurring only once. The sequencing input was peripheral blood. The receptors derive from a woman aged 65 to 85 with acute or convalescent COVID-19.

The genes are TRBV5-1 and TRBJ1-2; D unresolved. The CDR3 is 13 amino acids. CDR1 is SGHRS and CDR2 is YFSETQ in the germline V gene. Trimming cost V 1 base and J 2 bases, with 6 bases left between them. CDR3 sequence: CASSLLENYGYTF. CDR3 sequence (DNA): TGCGCCAGCAGCTTGTTGGAGAACTATGGCTACACCTTC.

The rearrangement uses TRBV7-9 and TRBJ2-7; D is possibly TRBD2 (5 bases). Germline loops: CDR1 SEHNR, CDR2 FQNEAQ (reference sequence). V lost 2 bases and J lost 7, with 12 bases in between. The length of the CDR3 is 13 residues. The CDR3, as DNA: TGTGCCAGCAGCTTATCCGGTCGGGGAGAGCAGTACTTC. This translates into CASSLSGRGEQYF.

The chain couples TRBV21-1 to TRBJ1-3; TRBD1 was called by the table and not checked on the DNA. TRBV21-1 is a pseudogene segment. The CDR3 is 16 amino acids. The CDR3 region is CATPLRDIGSGNTIYF. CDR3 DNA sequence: TGTGCCACCCCGCTCAGGGATATCGGCTCTGGAAACACCATATATTTT.

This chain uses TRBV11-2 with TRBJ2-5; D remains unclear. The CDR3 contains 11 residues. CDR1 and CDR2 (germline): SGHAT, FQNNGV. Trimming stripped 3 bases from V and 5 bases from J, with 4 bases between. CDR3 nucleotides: TGTGCCAGCAGCTTCGGGGAGACCCAGTACTTC. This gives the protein CASSFGETQYF.

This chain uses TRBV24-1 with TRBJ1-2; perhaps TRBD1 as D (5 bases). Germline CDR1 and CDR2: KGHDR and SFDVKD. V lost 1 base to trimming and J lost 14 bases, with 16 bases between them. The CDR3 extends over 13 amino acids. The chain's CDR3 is CATSDLRGGSQTF. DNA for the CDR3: TGTGCCACCAGTGATTTACGGGGGGGTTCCCAGACCTTC.

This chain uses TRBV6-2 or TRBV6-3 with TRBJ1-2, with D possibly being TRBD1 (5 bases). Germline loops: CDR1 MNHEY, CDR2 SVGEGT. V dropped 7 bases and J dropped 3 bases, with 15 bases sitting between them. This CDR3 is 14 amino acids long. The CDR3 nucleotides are TGTGCCAGCACCCCAACGGGGACTTACTATGGCTACACCTTC. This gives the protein CASTPTGTYYGYTF.

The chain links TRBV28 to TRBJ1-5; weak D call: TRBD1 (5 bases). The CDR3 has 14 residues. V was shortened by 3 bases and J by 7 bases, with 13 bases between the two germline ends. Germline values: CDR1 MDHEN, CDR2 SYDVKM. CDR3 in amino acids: CASSLWSEGQPQHF. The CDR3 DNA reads TGTGCCAGCAGTTTGTGGTCGGAGGGGCAGCCCCAGCATTTT.

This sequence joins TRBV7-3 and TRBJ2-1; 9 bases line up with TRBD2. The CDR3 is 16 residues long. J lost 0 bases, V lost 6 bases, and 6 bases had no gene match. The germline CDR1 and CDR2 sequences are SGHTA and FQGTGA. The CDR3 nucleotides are TGTGCCAGCAGTCCTAGCGGGACTAGCTCCTACAATGAGCAGTTCTTC. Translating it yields CASSPSGTSSYNEQFF.

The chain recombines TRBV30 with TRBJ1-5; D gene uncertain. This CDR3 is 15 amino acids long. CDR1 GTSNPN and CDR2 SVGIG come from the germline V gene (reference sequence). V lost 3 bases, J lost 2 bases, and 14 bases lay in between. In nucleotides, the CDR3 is TGTGCCTGGAGCAGGCGTGTGATGGGCAATCAGCCCCAGCATTTT. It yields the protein CAWSRRVMGNQPQHF.

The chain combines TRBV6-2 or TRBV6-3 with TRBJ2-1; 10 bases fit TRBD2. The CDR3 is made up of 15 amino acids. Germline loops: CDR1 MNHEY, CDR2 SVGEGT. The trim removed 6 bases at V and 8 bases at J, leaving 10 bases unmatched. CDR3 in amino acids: CASSIGSGGAYEQFF. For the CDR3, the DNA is TGTGCCAGCAGCATCGGGAGCGGGGGGGCCTATGAGCAGTTCTTC.

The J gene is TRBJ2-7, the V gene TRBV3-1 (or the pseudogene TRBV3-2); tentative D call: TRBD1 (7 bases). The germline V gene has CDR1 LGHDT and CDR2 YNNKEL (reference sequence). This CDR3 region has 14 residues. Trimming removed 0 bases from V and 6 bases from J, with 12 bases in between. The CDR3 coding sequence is TGTGCCAGCAGCCAAGAGTACAGGGGAGGCGAGCAGTACTTC. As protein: CASSQEYRGGEQYF.

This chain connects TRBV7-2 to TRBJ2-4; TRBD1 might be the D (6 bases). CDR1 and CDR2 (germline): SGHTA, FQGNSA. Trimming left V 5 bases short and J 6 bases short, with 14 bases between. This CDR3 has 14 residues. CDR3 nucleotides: TGTGCCAGCAGCACTGGGACAATTTCAAACATTCAGTACTTC. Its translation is CASSTGTISNIQYF.

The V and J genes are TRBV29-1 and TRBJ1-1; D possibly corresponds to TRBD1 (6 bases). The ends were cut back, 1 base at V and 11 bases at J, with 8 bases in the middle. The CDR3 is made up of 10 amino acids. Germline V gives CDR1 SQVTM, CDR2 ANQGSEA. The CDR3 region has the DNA TGCAGCGTTGAAGCAGGGGACGCTTTCTTT. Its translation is CSVEAGDAFF.

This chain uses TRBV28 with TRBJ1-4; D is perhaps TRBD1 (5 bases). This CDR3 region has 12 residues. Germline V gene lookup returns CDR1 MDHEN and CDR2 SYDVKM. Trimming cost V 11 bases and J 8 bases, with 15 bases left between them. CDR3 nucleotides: TGTGCCGTGCGGAACCAGGGAGAAAAACTGTTTTTT. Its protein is CAVRNQGEKLFF.

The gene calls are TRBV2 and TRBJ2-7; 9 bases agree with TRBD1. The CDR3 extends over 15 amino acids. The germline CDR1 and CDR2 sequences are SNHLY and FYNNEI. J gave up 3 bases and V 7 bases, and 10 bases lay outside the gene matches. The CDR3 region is CASKGQGQGNYEQYF. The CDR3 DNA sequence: TGTGCCAGCAAAGGACAGGGGCAGGGTAACTACGAGCAGTACTTC.

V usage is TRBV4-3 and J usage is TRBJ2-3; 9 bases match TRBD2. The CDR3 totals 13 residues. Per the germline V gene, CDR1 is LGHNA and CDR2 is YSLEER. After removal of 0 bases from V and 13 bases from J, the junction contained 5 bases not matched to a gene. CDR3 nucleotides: TGCGCCAGCAGCCAAGAGGCGGGGGGGCTAAAGTATTTT. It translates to CASSQEAGGLKYF.

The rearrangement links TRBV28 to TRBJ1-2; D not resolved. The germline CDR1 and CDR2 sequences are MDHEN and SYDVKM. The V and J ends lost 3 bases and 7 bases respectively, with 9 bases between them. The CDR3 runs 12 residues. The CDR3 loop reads CASSLRSGGYTF. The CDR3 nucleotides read TGTGCCAGCAGTTTGCGTTCGGGTGGCTACACCTTC.

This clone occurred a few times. DNA for the CDR3: TGTGCCAGCAGTTCCACCGGACTGGATGGCTACACCTTC. Translating it yields CASSSTGLDGYTF. The chain is built from TRBV6-5 and TRBJ1-2; D unclear. The length of the CDR3 is 13 residues. The germline V gene has CDR1 MNHEY and CDR2 SVGAGI. The V and J ends lost 4 bases and 6 bases respectively, with 12 bases between them.

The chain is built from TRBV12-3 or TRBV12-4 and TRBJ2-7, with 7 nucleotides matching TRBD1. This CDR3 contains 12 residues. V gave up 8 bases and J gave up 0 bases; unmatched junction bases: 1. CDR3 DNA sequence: TGTGCCAGCGGGGACAGCTCCTACGAGCAGTACTTC. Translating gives CASGDSSYEQYF.

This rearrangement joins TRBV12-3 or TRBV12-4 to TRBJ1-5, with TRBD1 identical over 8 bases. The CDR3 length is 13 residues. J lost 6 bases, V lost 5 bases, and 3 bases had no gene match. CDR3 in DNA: TGTGCCAGCAGTCCAGGGGGCCGTCAGCCCCAGCATTTT. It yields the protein CASSPGGRQPQHF.

The chain's CDR3 is CASSLTTGNNSPLHF. The DNA for the CDR3 is TGCGCCAGCAGCTTGACGACAGGGAATAATTCACCCCTCCACTTT. The V gene is TRBV5-1, the J gene TRBJ1-6, with 7 bases aligning to TRBD1. V shed 1 base and J 5 bases; nucleotides not matched to a gene: 3. Germline loops: CDR1 SGHRS, CDR2 YFSETQ. This CDR3 has 15 amino acids.

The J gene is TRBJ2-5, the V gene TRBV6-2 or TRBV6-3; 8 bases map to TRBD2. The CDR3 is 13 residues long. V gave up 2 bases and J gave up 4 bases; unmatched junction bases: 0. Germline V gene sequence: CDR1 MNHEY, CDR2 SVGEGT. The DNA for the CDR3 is TGTGCCAGCAGTTACGCGGGGGGAGAGACCCAGTACTTC. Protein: CASSYAGGETQYF.

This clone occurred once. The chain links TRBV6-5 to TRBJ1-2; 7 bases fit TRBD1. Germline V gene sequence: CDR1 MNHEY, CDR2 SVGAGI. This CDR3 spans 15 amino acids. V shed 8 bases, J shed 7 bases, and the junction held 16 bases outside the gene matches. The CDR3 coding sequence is TGTGCCAGCTGGGGACAGTGGAAATCGGGCTTTGGCTACACCTTC. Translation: CASWGQWKSGFGYTF.

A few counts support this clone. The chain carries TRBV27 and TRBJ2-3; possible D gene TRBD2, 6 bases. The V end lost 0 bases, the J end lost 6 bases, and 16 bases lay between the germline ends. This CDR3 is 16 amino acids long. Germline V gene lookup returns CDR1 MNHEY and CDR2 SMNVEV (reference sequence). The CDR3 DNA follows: TGTGCCAGCAGTTTATCTGGAGGGCGGATTAAGGATACGCAGTATTTT. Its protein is CASSLSGGRIKDTQYF.

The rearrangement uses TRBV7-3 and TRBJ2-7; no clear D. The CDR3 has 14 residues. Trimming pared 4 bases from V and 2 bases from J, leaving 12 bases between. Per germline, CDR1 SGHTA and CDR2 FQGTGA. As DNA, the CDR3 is TGTGCCAGCAGCTCGGCGGCGACTGCCTACGAGCAGTACTTC. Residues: CASSSAATAYEQYF.

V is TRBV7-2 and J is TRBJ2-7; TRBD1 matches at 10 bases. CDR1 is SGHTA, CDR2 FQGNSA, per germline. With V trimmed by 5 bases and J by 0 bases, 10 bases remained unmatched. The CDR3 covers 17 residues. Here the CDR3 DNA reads TGTGCCAGCAGCGCTAGGGACGGGACAGGGGTCTCCTACGAGCAGTACTTC. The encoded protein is CASSARDGTGVSYEQYF. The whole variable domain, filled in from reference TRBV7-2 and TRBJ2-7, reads GAGVSQSPSNKVTEKGKDVELRCDPISGHTALYWYRQSLGQGLEFLIYFQGNSAPDKSGLPSDRFSAERTGGSVSTLTIQRTQQEDSAVYLCASSARDGTGVSYEQYFGPGTRLTVT.

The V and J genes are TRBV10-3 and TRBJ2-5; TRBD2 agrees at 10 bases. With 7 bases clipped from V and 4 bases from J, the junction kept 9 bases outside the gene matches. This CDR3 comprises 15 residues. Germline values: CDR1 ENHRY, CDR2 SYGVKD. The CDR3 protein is CAINRAGGRRETQYF. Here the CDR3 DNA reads TGTGCCATCAATCGAGCGGGGGGGCGGAGAGAGACCCAGTACTTC.

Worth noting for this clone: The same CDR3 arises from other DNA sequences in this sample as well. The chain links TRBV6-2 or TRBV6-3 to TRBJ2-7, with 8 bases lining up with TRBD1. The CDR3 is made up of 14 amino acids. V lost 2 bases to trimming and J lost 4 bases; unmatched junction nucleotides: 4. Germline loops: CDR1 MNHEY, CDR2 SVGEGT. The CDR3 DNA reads TGTGCCAGCAGTTACCTCGACAGGGGTTACGAGCAGTACTTC. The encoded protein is CASSYLDRGYEQYF.

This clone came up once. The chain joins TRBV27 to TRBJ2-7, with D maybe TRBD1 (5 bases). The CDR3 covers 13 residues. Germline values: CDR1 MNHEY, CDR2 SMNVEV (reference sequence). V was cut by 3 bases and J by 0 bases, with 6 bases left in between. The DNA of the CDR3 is TGTGCCAGCAGTTTGGGGCCCTCCTACGAGCAGTACTTC. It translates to CASSLGPSYEQYF.

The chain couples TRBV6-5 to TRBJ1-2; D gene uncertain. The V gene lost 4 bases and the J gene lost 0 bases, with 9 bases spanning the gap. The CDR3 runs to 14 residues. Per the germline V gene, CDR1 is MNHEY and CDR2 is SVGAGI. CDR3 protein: CASSSRTSNYGYTF. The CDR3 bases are TGTGCCAGCAGTTCGAGAACTTCTAACTATGGCTACACCTTC.

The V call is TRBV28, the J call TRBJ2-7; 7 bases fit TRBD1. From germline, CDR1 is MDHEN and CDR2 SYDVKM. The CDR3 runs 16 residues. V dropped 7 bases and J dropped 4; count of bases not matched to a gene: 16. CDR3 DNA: TGTGCCAGCAATACCCCGACAGGGTGGGGCGCTTACGAGCAGTACTTC. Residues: CASNTPTGWGAYEQYF.

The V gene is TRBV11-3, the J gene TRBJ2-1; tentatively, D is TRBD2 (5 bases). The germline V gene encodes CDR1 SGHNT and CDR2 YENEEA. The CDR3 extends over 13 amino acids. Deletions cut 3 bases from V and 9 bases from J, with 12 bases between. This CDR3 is CASSFLGEGEQFF. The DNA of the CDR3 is TGTGCCAGCAGCTTCCTAGGAGAGGGTGAGCAGTTCTTC.